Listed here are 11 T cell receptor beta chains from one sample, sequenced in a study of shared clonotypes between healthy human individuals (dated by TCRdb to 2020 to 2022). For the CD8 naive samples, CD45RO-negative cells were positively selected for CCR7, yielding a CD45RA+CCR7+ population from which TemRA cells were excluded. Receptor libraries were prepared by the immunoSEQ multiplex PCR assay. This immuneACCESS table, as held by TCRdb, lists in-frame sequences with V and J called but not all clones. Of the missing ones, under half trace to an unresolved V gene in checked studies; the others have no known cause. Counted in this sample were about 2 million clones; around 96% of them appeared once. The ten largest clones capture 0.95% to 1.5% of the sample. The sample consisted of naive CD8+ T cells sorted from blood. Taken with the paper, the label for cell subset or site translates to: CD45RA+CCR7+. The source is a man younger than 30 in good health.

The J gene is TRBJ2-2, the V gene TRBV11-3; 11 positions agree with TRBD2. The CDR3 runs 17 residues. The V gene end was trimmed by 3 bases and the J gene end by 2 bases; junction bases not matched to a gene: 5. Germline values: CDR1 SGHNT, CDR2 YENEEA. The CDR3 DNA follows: TGTGCCAGCAGCTTCCGACTAGCGGGGAGTAACACCGGGGAGCTGTTTTTT. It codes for CASSFRLAGSNTGELFF. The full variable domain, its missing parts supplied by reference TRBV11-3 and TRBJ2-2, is EAGVVQSPRYKIIEKKQPVAFWCNPISGHNTLYWYLQNLGQGPELLIRYENEEAVDDSQLPKDRFSAERLKGVDSTLKIQPAELGDSAVYLCASSFRLAGSNTGELFFGEGSRLTVL.

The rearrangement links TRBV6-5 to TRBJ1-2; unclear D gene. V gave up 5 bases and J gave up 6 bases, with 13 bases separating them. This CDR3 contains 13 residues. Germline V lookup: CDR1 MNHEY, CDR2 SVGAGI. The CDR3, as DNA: TGTGCCAGCAGTGATCCGAGTTCTGATGGCTACACCTTC. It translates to CASSDPSSDGYTF.

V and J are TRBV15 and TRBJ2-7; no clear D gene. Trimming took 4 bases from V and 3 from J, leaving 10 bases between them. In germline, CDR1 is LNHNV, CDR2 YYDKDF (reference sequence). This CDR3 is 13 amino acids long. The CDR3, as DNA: TGTGCCACCAGCATGACTCTGATCTACGAGCAGTACTTC. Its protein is CATSMTLIYEQYF.

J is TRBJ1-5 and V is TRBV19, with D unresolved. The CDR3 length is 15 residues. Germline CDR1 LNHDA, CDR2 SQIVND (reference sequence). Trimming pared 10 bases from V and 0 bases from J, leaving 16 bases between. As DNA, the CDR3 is TGTGCCACCACCATGACGGATTATAGCAATCAGCCCCAGCATTTT. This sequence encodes CATTMTDYSNQPQHF.

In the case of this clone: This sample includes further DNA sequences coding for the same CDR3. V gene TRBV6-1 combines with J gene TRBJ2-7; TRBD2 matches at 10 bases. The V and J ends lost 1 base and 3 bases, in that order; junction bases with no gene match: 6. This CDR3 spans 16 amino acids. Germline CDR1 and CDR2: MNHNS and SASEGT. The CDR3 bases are TGTGCCAGCAGTGAAGGGTTAGCGGGGGGAAACTACGAGCAGTACTTC. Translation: CASSEGLAGGNYEQYF.

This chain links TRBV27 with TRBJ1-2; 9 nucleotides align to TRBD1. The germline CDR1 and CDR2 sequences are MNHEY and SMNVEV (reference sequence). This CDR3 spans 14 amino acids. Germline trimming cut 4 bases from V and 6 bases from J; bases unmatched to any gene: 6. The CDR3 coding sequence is TGTGCCAGCAGTTCACAGGGGGCGCTTAATGGCTACACCTTC. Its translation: CASSSQGALNGYTF.

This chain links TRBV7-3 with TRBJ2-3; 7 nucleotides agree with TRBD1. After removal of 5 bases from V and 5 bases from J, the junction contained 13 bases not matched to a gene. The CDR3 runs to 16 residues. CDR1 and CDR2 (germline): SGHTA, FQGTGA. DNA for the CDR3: TGTGCCAGCAGCCCGGTTGACAGGGAAGTAGGAGATACGCAGTATTTT. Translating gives CASSPVDREVGDTQYF.

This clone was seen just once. Here the CDR3 DNA reads TGTGCCAGCAGTCCCCTTCCGGGGGGTATAGAGACCCAGTACTTC. Residues: CASSPLPGGIETQYF. The chain employs TRBV27 and TRBJ2-5, with 7 bases that match TRBD2. Losses at the gene ends were 5 bases for V and 4 bases for J; bases not matched to a gene: 10. This CDR3 spans 15 amino acids. Germline CDR1 reads MNHEY; CDR2 reads SMNVEV (reference sequence).

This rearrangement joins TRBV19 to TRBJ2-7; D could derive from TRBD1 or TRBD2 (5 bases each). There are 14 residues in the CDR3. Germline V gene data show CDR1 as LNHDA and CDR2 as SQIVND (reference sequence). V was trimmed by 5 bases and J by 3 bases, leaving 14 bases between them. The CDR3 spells CASSDTGTLYEQYF. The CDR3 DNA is TGTGCCAGTAGTGATACCGGGACCCTCTACGAGCAGTACTTC. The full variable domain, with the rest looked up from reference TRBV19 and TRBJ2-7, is DGGITQSPKYLFRKEGQNVTLSCEQNLNHDAMYWYRQDPGQGLRLIYYSQIVNDFQKGDIAEGYSVSREKKESFPLTVTSAQKNPTAFYLCASSDTGTLYEQYFGPGTRLTVT.

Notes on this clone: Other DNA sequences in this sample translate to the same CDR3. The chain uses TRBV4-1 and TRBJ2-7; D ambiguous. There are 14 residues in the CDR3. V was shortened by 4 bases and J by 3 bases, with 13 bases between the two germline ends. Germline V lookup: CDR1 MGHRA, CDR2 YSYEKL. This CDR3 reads CASSPPGRSYEQYF. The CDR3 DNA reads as TGCGCCAGCAGCCCGCCGGGCAGGAGCTACGAGCAGTACTTC.

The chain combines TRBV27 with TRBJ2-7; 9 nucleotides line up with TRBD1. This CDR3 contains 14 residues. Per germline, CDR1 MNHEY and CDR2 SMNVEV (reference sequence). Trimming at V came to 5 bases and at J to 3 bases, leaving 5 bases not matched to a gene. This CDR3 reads CASSRTGEYYEQYF. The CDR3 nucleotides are TGTGCCAGCAGTCGGACAGGGGAGTACTACGAGCAGTACTTC.